These 21 T cell receptor beta chains came from one sample sequenced in a study of blood T cell repertoires in COVID-19 (dated by TCRdb to between 2020 and 2021). The library came from the immunoSEQ multiplex PCR assay. Here the immuneACCESS table is served through TCRdb, limited to in-frame sequences with V and J called. Missing clones are a known gap in these copies; in checked studies unresolved V genes cover under half, and the rest lacks a known reason. For this sample the table gives around 140,000 clones, of which about 90% were detected only once. The ten top clones hold less than 5% of the sample. The sample comprised PBMCs or T cells enriched from blood (not recorded which). The receptors come from a middle-aged woman who had been exposed to COVID-19.

The V gene is TRBV6-5, the J gene TRBJ1-6; D call uncertain. This CDR3 comprises 16 residues. The germline V gene encodes CDR1 MNHEY and CDR2 SVGAGI. The V and J ends lost 0 bases and 10 bases respectively, with 16 bases between them. For the CDR3, the DNA is TGTGCCAGCAGTTACTCGATCGCCGGGGAGGAGTCACCCCTCCACTTT. This translates into CASSYSIAGEESPLHF.

The gene calls are TRBV18 and TRBJ1-2; D remains ambiguous. With 3 bases removed from V and 0 bases from J, the gap between germline ends came to 20 bases. CDR3 size: 18 residues. Germline V gene data show CDR1 as KGHSH and CDR2 as LQKENI. The CDR3 DNA reads TGTGCCAGCTCACCGAAACTTGTGTTTGAGGCCTCTAACTATGGCTACACCTTC. As protein: CASSPKLVFEASNYGYTF.

This clone has ten or more counts. The chain has TRBV19 and TRBJ2-3; D gene unclear. CDR1 and CDR2 (germline): LNHDA, SQIVND (reference sequence). Trimming removed 6 bases at V and 1 base at J, with 11 bases between. This CDR3 has 14 amino acids. This chain's CDR3 is CASSPFGGTDTQYF. CDR3 bases: TGTGCCAGTAGCCCCTTTGGAGGCACAGATACGCAGTATTTT.

The chain couples TRBV9 to TRBJ2-2; D gene ambiguous. This CDR3 has 14 residues. CDR1 is SGDLS, CDR2 YYNGEE, per germline. With 3 bases removed from V and 4 bases from J, the gap between germline ends came to 10 bases. CDR3 bases: TGTGCCAGCAGCGCTCCGCGCGGCACCGGGGAGCTGTTTTTT. The encoded protein is CASSAPRGTGELFF.

The chain recombines TRBV5-1 with TRBJ1-1, with 7 positions matching TRBD1. The CDR3 extends over 14 amino acids. Germline CDR1 reads SGHRS; CDR2 reads YFSETQ. V shed 4 bases and J 5 bases; nucleotides not matched to a gene: 8. The DNA of the CDR3 is TGCGCCAGCAGCCTTTACGACAGGGTAACTGAAGCTTTCTTT. Protein sequence: CASSLYDRVTEAFF.

This rearrangement joins TRBV27 to TRBJ2-1, with TRBD2 identical over 8 bases. There are 15 residues in the CDR3. Germline assignment: CDR1 MNHEY and CDR2 SMNVEV (reference sequence). The V segment lost 5 bases and the J segment 2 bases; nucleotides outside the gene matches: 5. DNA of the CDR3: TGTGCCAGCAGTGTCGTGCGGGGGGCCTACAATGAGCAGTTCTTC. Amino acids: CASSVVRGAYNEQFF.

The gene calls are TRBV27 and TRBJ1-1; no definite D call. Germline values: CDR1 MNHEY, CDR2 SMNVEV (reference sequence). The CDR3 totals 18 residues. Trimming pared 8 bases from V and 0 bases from J, leaving 25 bases between. DNA for the CDR3: TGTGCCAGCGCACCCCGTGTGGGAGGGTTGAGAATGAACACTGAAGCTTTCTTT. It specifies CASAPRVGGLRMNTEAFF.

The chain has TRBV29-1 and TRBJ1-1; 7 bases line up with TRBD1. The germline CDR1 and CDR2 sequences are SQVTM and ANQGSEA. V shed 2 bases, J shed 4 bases, and the junction held 4 bases outside the gene matches. The CDR3 covers 13 residues. The CDR3 nucleotides are TGCAGCGTTGAACCAGGGGGGACCACTGAAGCTTTCTTT. Translated, it gives CSVEPGGTTEAFF.

Worth noting for this clone: Other DNA sequences in the same sample also yield this CDR3. The V call is TRBV27, the J call TRBJ2-1; tentatively, D is TRBD2 (5 bases). V was pared by 2 bases and J by 0 bases, with 8 bases between. Germline-derived CDR1 and CDR2 are MNHEY and SMNVEV (reference sequence). The CDR3 covers 15 residues. The CDR3 DNA follows: TGTGCCAGCAGTTTAAGCGGAAGCTCCTACAATGAGCAGTTCTTC. Protein: CASSLSGSSYNEQFF.

This chain connects TRBV6-4 to TRBJ2-2; a weak D match, TRBD2 (5 bases). V shed 6 bases and J shed 4 bases, with 6 bases lying between them. This CDR3 has 12 amino acids. Germline assignment: CDR1 MRHNA and CDR2 SNTAGT. The CDR3 nucleotides read TGTGCCAGCAGAGCGGTCACCGGGGAGCTGTTTTTT. Translated, it gives CASRAVTGELFF.

The V gene is TRBV5-1, the J gene TRBJ1-1; the match to TRBD1 covers 7 bases. Germline values: CDR1 SGHRS, CDR2 YFSETQ. This CDR3 comprises 14 residues. With 2 bases clipped from V and 5 bases from J, the junction kept 6 bases outside the gene matches. CDR3 DNA sequence: TGCGCCAGCAGCTTACAGGGGCGCGGGACTGAAGCTTTCTTT. It encodes CASSLQGRGTEAFF. The whole variable domain, filled in from reference TRBV5-1 and TRBJ1-1, reads KAGVTQTPRYLIKTRGQQVTLSCSPISGHRSVSWYQQTPGQGLQFLFEYFSETQRNKGNFPGRFSGRQFSNSRSEMNVSTLELGDSALYLCASSLQGRGTEAFFGQGTRLTVV.

V and J are TRBV5-1 and TRBJ2-3, with D possibly being TRBD2 (5 bases). Germline CDR1 is SGHRS and CDR2 is YFSETQ. Trimming stripped 1 base from V and 6 bases from J, with 12 bases between. CDR3 size: 14 residues. The CDR3 bases are TGCGCCAGCAGCTTGTTTTCGGGGTCGGATACGCAGTATTTT. Protein sequence: CASSLFSGSDTQYF.

V gene TRBV11-2 combines with J gene TRBJ2-5; the D gene is possibly TRBD2 (6 bases). Germline V CDR1 and CDR2: SGHAT, FQNNGV. Deletions cut 7 bases from V and 3 bases from J, with 24 bases between. The CDR3 extends over 17 amino acids. CDR3 sequence reads: CASNLGGWERREETQYF. The CDR3 region has the DNA TGTGCCAGCAATTTAGGAGGATGGGAGCGGAGGGAAGAGACCCAGTACTTC.

This rearrangement joins TRBV5-8 to TRBJ1-1, with 8 bases that match TRBD1. V was pared by 1 base and J by 5 bases, with 10 bases of the junction left unmatched. CDR3 size: 16 residues. Germline CDR1 reads SGHTS; CDR2 reads YDEGEE. CDR3 coding DNA: TGTGCCAGCAGCTTGACAGGGGGACGGCAGGTGACTGAAGCTTTCTTT. Protein: CASSLTGGRQVTEAFF.

CDR3 sequence reads: CASSIGGRTGEKLFF. Written as DNA, the CDR3 is TGTGCCAGTAGTATTGGCGGACGTACAGGGGAAAAACTGTTTTTT. The V gene is TRBV19, the J gene TRBJ1-4, with D tentatively TRBD1 (6 bases). The CDR3 sequence is 15 residues long. The ends were cut back, 3 bases at V and 8 bases at J, with 16 bases in the middle. Per germline, CDR1 LNHDA and CDR2 SQIVND (reference sequence).

The genes are TRBV3-1 (or the pseudogene TRBV3-2) and TRBJ1-1, with D possibly TRBD1 on 6 matching bases. This CDR3 comprises 15 residues. Germline CDR1 is LGHDT and CDR2 is YNNKEL (reference sequence). V lost 1 base and J lost 1, with 10 bases in between. The CDR3 nucleotides read TGTGCCAGCAGCCAAGTCGGGACAAGGAACACTGAAGCTTTCTTT. Translation: CASSQVGTRNTEAFF.

The CDR3 is CSVAADRGTGEQFF. Here the CDR3 DNA reads TGCAGCGTTGCCGCTGACAGGGGAACGGGTGAGCAGTTCTTC. The chain is built from TRBV29-1 and TRBJ2-1, with 8 bases that match TRBD1. Trimming took 4 bases from V and 9 from J; bases not matched to a gene: 11. The CDR3 is 14 amino acids. Germline V gene data show CDR1 as SQVTM and CDR2 as ANQGSEA.

The chain uses TRBV9 and TRBJ2-7; TRBD2 aligns across 14 bases. This CDR3 is built from 17 residues. In germline, CDR1 is SGDLS, CDR2 YYNGEE. The ends lost 0 bases at V and 5 bases at J; junction bases unmatched: 7. For the CDR3, the DNA is TGTGCCAGCAGCGTAGGAGGGACTAGCGGGAGTAGCCACGAGCAGTACTTC. Encoded protein: CASSVGGTSGSSHEQYF.

V gene TRBV19 combines with J gene TRBJ2-3; 7 bases match TRBD2. The CDR3 runs 18 residues. Germline CDR1 is LNHDA and CDR2 is SQIVND (reference sequence). The junction had 16 bases not matched to a gene; V was cut back by 5 bases and J by 2 bases. As DNA, the CDR3 is TGTGCCAGTAGTTTCACCGGGACTATGGGCGGGGACACAGATACGCAGTATTTT. Protein: CASSFTGTMGGDTDTQYF.

This sequence joins TRBV6-4 and TRBJ1-5, with D perhaps TRBD1 (5 bases). In germline, CDR1 is MRHNA, CDR2 SNTAGT. There are 13 residues in the CDR3. V lost 3 bases and J lost 7, with 10 bases in between. This CDR3 reads CASSEAGHQPQHF. Written as DNA, the CDR3 is TGTGCCAGCAGTGAAGCAGGACACCAGCCCCAGCATTTT.

V usage is TRBV27 and J usage is TRBJ2-1; tentatively, D is TRBD1 (5 bases). The CDR3 covers 14 residues. Germline values: CDR1 MNHEY, CDR2 SMNVEV (reference sequence). V lost 3 bases to trimming and J lost 1 base, with 7 bases between them. The CDR3 protein is CASSFQGSYNEQFF. The CDR3 coding sequence is TGTGCCAGCAGTTTCCAGGGTTCCTACAATGAGCAGTTCTTC.